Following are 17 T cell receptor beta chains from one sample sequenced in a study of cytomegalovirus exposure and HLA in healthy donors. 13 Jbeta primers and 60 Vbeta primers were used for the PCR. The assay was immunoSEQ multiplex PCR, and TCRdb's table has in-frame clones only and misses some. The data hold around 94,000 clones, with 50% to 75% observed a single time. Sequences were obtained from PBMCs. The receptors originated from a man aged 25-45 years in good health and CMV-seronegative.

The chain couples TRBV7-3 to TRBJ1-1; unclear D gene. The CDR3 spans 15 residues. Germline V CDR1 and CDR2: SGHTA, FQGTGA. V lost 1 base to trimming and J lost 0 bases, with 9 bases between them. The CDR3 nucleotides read TGTGCCAGCAGCTTAAACGGGATGCTGAACACTGAAGCTTTCTTT. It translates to CASSLNGMLNTEAFF.

The CDR3 sequence: CASSPPTGGSETQYF. The CDR3 nucleotides are TGTGCCAGCAGCCCCCCGACAGGGGGGTCGGAGACCCAGTACTTC. This chain links TRBV5-4 with TRBJ2-5, with 9 bases that match TRBD1. The CDR3 runs to 15 residues. The V and J ends lost 4 bases and 5 bases, in that order; junction bases with no gene match: 9. Germline CDR1 is SGHNT and CDR2 is YYREEE (reference sequence). The variable domain in full, completed from reference TRBV5-4 and TRBJ2-5, reads ETGVTQSPTHLIKTRGQQVTLRCSSQSGHNTVSWYQQALGQGPQFIFQYYREEENGRGNFPPRFSGLQFPNYSSELNVNALELDDSALYLCASSPPTGGSETQYFGPGTRLLVL.

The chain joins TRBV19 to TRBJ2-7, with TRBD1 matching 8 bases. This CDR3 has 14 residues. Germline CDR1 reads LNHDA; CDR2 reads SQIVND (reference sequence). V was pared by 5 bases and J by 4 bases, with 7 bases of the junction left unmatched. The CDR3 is CASSRRDRKYEQYF. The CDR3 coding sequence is TGTGCCAGTAGTCGGCGGGACAGGAAATACGAGCAGTACTTC.

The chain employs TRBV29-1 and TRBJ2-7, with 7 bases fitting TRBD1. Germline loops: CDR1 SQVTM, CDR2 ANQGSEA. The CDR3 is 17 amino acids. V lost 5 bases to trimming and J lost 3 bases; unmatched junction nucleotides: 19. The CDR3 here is CSVMEAPRGFTRYEQYF. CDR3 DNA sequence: TGCAGCGTTATGGAGGCCCCCAGGGGGTTTACCCGCTACGAGCAGTACTTC.

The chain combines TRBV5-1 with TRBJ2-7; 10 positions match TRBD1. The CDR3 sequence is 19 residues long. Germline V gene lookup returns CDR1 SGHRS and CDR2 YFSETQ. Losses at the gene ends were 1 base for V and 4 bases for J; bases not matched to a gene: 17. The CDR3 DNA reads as TGCGCCAGCAGCTTGACAACCATGACCGCGGGACAGGGGTTTTACGAGCAGTACTTC. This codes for CASSLTTMTAGQGFYEQYF.

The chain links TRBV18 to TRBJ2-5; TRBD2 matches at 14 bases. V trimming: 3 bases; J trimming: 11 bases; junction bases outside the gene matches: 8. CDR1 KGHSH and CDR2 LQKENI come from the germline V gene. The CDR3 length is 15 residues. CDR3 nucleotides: TGTGCCAGCTCACCTCGGACTAGCGGGGGGTCGGAGCAGTACTTC. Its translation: CASSPRTSGGSEQYF.

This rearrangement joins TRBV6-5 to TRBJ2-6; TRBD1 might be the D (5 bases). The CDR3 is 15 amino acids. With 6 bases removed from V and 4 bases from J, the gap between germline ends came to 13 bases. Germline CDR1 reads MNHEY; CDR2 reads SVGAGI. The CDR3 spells CASRGQGTGANVLTF. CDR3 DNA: TGTGCCAGCAGAGGCCAGGGTACCGGGGCCAACGTCCTGACTTTC.

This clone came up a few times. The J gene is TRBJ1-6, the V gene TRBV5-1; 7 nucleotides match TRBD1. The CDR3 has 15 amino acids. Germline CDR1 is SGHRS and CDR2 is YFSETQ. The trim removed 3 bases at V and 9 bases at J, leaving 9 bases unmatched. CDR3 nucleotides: TGCGCCAGCAGCTCAGCCCAGGGGGTCGGTTCACCCCTCCACTTT. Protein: CASSSAQGVGSPLHF.

The CDR3, as DNA: TGTGCCAGTGGCGGAAATACGCACAATTCACCCCTCCACTTT. This codes for CASGGNTHNSPLHF. V and J are TRBV25-1 and TRBJ1-6; the D is unclear. This CDR3 is built from 14 residues. Trimming took off 9 bases at V and 7 bases at J, with 16 bases between the two ends. CDR1 and CDR2 from the germline V gene are MGHDK and SYGVNS.

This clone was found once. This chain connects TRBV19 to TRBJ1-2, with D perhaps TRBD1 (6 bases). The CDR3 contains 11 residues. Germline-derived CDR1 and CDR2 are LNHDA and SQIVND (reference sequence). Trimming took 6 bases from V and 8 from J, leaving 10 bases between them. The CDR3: CASRRQDGYTF. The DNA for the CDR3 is TGTGCCAGTAGACGACAGGACGGCTACACCTTC. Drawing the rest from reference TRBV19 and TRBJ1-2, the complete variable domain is DGGITQSPKYLFRKEGQNVTLSCEQNLNHDAMYWYRQDPGQGLRLIYYSQIVNDFQKGDIAEGYSVSREKKESFPLTVTSAQKNPTAFYLCASRRQDGYTFGSGTRLTVV.

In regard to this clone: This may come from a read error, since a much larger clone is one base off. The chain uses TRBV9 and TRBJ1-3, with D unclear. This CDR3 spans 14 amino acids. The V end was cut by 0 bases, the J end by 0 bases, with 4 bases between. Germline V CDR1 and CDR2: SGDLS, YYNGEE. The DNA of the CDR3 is TGTGCCAGCAGCGTAGACAGCTCTGGAAACACCATATATTTT. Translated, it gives CASSVDSSGNTIYF.

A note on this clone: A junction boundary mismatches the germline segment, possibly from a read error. CDR3 coding DNA: TGTGCCAGCAGTGACTCAGGGGGACGGGCTGGGGTCAACGTCCTGACTTTC. Residues: CASSDSGGRAGVNVLTF. V is TRBV6-4 and J is TRBJ2-6; D is possibly TRBD1 (6 bases). The CDR3 has 17 residues. Looked up from germline, CDR1 is MRHNA and CDR2 is SNTAGT.

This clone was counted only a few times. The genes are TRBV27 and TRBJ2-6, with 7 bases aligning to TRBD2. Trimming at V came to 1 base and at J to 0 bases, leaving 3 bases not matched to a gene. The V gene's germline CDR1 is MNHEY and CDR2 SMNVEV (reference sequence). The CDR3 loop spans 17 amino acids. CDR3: CASSLYGGSSGANVLTF. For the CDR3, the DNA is TGTGCCAGCAGTTTATACGGGGGGTCCTCTGGGGCCAACGTCCTGACTTTC. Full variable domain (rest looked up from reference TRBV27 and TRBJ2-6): EAQVTQNPRYLITVTGKKLTVTCSQNMNHEYMSWYRQDPGLGLRQIYYSMNVEVTDKGDVPEGYKVSRKEKRNFPLILESPSPNQTSLYFCASSLYGGSSGANVLTFGAGSRLTVL.

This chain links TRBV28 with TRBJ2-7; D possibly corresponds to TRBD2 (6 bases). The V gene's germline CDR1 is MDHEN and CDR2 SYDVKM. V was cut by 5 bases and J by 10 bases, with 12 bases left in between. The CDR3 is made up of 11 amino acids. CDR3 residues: CASSDPAGQYF. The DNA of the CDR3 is TGTGCCAGCAGTGACCCCGCGGGACAGTACTTC. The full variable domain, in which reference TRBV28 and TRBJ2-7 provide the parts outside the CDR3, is DVKVTQSSRYLVKRTGEKVFLECVQDMDHENMFWYRQDPGLGLRLIYFSYDVKMKEKGDIPEGYSVSREKKERFSLILESASTNQTSMYLCASSDPAGQYFGPGTRLTVT.

CDR3 sequence reads: CASSARDRVLKVTEAFF. The CDR3 DNA reads TGCGCCAGCAGCGCCCGGGACAGGGTTCTCAAGGTCACTGAAGCTTTCTTT. V gene TRBV4-3 combines with J gene TRBJ1-1; 9 bases line up with TRBD1. The ends lost 5 bases at V and 4 bases at J; junction bases unmatched: 14. Germline CDR1 reads LGHNA; CDR2 reads YSLEER. The CDR3 sequence is 17 residues long.

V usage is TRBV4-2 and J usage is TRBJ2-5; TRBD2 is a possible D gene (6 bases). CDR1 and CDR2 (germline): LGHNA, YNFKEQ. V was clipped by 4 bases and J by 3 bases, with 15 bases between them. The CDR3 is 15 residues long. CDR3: CASSRQGPGEETQYF. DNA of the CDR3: TGTGCCAGCAGCCGCCAGGGACCGGGGGAAGAGACCCAGTACTTC.

CDR3 sequence: CASSLVSGDNEQYF. Written as DNA, the CDR3 is TGCGCCAGCAGCTTGGTGTCAGGGGACAACGAGCAGTACTTC. V and J are TRBV5-1 and TRBJ2-7, with D perhaps TRBD1 (6 bases). This CDR3 is built from 14 residues. Germline lookup yields CDR1 SGHRS and CDR2 YFSETQ. V was cut by 0 bases and J by 5 bases, with 12 bases left in between.